These 8 T cell receptor beta chains share one sample of origin, sequenced in a study of shared clonotypes between healthy human individuals. The method was immunoSEQ multiplex PCR; TCRdb's version includes in-frame clones alone and lacks a portion of them. The data contain 2 million to 2.5 million clones, approximately 90% of them singletons. Material for sequencing was naive CD4+ T cells from PBMCs. The subset here: CD45RA+ positively selected. The receptor set was obtained from a man aged 18-30 years in good health. Some clones in this sample may be carry-over from other donors' samples.

The chain has TRBV11-3 and TRBJ2-1; 9 nucleotides line up with TRBD1. This CDR3 contains 15 residues. In germline, CDR1 is SGHNT, CDR2 YENEEA. The V gene end was trimmed by 8 bases and the J gene end by 0 bases; junction bases not matched to a gene: 5. The CDR3 protein is CASGPGQGSYNEQFF. CDR3 nucleotide sequence: TGTGCCAGCGGACCGGGACAGGGCTCCTACAATGAGCAGTTCTTC. The variable domain in full, with the rest retrieved from reference TRBV11-3 and TRBJ2-1, is EAGVVQSPRYKIIEKKQPVAFWCNPISGHNTLYWYLQNLGQGPELLIRYENEEAVDDSQLPKDRFSAERLKGVDSTLKIQPAELGDSAVYLCASGPGQGSYNEQFFGPGTRLTVL.

V is TRBV7-2 and J is TRBJ2-4; 8 bases align to TRBD1. The CDR3 sequence is 17 residues long. The germline gives CDR1 SGHTA, CDR2 FQGNSA. V was clipped by 3 bases and J by 0 bases; unmatched bases: 7. The CDR3, as DNA: TGTGCCAGCAGCTTCGGCCCAGGGGGCAAAGCCAAAAACATTCAGTACTTC. As protein: CASSFGPGGKAKNIQYF.

This clone came up once. The V gene is TRBV6-1, the J gene TRBJ2-7, with 8 bases lining up with TRBD1. V gave up 7 bases and J gave up 2 bases; unmatched junction bases: 10. The CDR3 contains 15 residues. Germline CDR1 MNHNS, CDR2 SASEGT. CDR3 nucleotide sequence: TGTGCCAGCATCCCCCAGGACAGGGTCCCCTACGAGCAGTACTTC. The encoded protein is CASIPQDRVPYEQYF.

Note on this clone: In the same sample, other DNA sequences code for this CDR3. The chain has TRBV9 and TRBJ1-1, with D tentatively TRBD1 (5 bases). Trimming stripped 0 bases from V and 1 base from J, with 10 bases between. CDR1 and CDR2 (germline): SGDLS, YYNGEE. The CDR3 runs 15 residues. CDR3 nucleotide sequence: TGTGCCAGCAGCGTAGCTCCGGGGGGGAACACTGAAGCTTTCTTT. Amino acid sequence: CASSVAPGGNTEAFF.

The V call is TRBV27, the J call TRBJ2-1, with TRBD2 as a possible D gene (6 bases). V was pared by 6 bases and J by 0 bases, with 9 bases between. Germline assignment: CDR1 MNHEY and CDR2 SMNVEV (reference sequence). The CDR3 has 14 residues. DNA of the CDR3: TGTGCCAGCAGGAGCGGGCCCTCCTACAATGAGCAGTTCTTC. It codes for CASRSGPSYNEQFF.

The chain links TRBV28 to TRBJ2-7; 9 nucleotides align to TRBD1. CDR1 and CDR2 from the germline V gene are MDHEN and SYDVKM. Trimming cost V 7 bases and J 7 bases; bases outside gene matches: 17. The CDR3 has 16 residues. CDR3 nucleotides: TGTGCCAGCACCATCCTGGACAGGGGCCTCTCTAGGGAGCAGTACTTC. Its protein product is CASTILDRGLSREQYF.

The rearrangement uses TRBV19 and TRBJ1-2; D gene uncertain. With 7 bases removed from V and 4 bases from J, the gap between germline ends came to 16 bases. The CDR3 is 14 amino acids. Germline CDR1 LNHDA, CDR2 SQIVND (reference sequence). Here the CDR3 reads CASKDGSIRYGYTF. DNA for the CDR3: TGTGCCAGTAAGGATGGTTCAATCCGCTATGGCTACACCTTC.

This chain uses TRBV7-8 with TRBJ2-3; 7 bases are a match to TRBD2. The germline V gene encodes CDR1 SGHVS and CDR2 FQNEAQ. The CDR3 spans 15 residues. Losses at the gene ends were 4 bases for V and 2 bases for J; bases not matched to a gene: 6. CDR3 region: CASSSSGYDTDTQYF. CDR3 coding DNA: TGTGCCAGCAGCTCTAGCGGATACGACACAGATACGCAGTATTTT.